The present T cell receptor (beta chain) was sequenced within a study of human T cells and chemical hapten exposure. Study outcomes and limitations: Because all patients had alopecia, their immune responses might differ from healthy ones.

This clonotype was seen repeatedly, ten times or more. Its antigen is unknown. Time point given: patch test 3, about 24 weeks after DPC sensitization. Stated treatment: therapeutic diphenylcyclopropenone sensitization with weekly scalp DPC. V was clipped by 7 bases and J by 1 base; unmatched bases: 6. The CDR3 spans 13 residues. The germline V gene encodes CDR1 SQVTM and CDR2 ANQGSEA. Authors' methods: Individual samples carried between 23,224 and 690,600 TCRs, with approximately 100,000 as the median. In TCRdb, the RACE reads were re-called with MiXCR into one record per CDR3 protein. TCRdb assigned the V and J calls; the authors' analysis was not used. The sample contains some 79,000 distinct CDR3 sequences, approximately 11% of which appear only once.

Sequences were derived from whole blood, sampled in connection with sensitization to the hapten diphenylcyclopropenone (DPC). The chain joins TRBV29-1 to TRBJ2-5; 7 bases agree with TRBD1. This clonotype was sampled from a woman in her 50s with alopecia areata. Some clones in this sample may be carry-over from other donors' samples. The CDR3 DNA is TGCAGCGGCGCGACAGGGTCCCAAGAGACCCAGTACTTC. It yields the protein CSGATGSQETQYF.